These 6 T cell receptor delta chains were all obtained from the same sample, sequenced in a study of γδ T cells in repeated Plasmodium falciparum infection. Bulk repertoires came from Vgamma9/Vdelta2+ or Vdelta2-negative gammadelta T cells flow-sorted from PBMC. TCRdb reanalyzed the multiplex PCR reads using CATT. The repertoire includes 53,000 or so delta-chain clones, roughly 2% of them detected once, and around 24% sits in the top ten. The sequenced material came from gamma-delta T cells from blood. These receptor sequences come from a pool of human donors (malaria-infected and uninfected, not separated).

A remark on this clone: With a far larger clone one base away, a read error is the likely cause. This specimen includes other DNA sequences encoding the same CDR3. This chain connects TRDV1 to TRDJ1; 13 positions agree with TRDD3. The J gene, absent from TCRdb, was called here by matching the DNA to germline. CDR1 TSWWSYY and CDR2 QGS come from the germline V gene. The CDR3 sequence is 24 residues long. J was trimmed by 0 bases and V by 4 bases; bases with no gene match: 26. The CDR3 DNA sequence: TGTGCTCTTGGGGGGCCGAGTCTCGACTACTGGGGGATACGCCGTACTCGGTACACCGATAAACTCATCTTT. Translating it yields CALGGPSLDYWGIRRTRYTDKLIF.

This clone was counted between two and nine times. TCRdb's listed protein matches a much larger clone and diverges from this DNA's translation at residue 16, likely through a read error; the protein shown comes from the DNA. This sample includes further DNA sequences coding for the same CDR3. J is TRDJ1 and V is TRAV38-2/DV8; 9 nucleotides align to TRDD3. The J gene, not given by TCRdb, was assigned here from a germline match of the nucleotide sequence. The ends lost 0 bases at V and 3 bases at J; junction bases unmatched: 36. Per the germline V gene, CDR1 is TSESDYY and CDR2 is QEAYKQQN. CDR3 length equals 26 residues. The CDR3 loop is CAYRSAWAHPLKDRYRGIPISDKLIF. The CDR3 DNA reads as TGTGCTTATAGGAGCGCGTGGGCCCATCCTCTCAAAGACCGGTACCGGGGGATACCAATCTCCGATAAACTCATCTTT.

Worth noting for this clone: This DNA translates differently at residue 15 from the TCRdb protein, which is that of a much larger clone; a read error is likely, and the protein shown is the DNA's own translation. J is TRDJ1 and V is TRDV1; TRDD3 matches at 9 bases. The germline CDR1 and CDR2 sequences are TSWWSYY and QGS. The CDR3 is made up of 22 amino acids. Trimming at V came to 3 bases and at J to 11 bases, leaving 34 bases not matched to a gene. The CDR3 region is CALGDPLRFLTSMNGGIHYLIF. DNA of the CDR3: TGTGCTCTTGGGGATCCTCTCCGCTTCCTAACATCTATGAATGGGGGGATACATTACCTCATCTTT.

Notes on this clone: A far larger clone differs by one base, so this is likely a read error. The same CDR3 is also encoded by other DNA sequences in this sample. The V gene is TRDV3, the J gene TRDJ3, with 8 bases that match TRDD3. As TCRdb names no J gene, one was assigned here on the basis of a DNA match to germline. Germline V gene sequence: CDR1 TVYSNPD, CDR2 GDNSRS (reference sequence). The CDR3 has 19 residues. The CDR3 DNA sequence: TGCGCCTCACCCACATACAAGGGATACGCTTCCTGGGACACCCGACAGATGTTTTTC. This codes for CASPTYKGYASWDTRQMFF.

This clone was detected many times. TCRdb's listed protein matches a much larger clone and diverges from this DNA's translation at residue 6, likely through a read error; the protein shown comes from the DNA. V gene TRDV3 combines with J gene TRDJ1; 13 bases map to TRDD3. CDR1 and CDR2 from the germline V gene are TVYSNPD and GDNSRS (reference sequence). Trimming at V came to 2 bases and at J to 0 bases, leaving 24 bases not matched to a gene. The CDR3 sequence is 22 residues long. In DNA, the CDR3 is TGTGCCTTTTCTTCCTGCGGCACCTTACTGGGGGATACGGTACCTCACACCGATAAACTCATCTTT. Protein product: CAFSSCGTLLGDTVPHTDKLIF.

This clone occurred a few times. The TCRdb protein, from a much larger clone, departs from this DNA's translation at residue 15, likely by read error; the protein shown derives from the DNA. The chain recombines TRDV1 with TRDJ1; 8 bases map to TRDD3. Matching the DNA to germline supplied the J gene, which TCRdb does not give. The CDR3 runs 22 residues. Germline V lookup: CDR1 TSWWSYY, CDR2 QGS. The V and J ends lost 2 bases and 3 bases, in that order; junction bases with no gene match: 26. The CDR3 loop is CALGEAHPVFRYWGALADKLIF. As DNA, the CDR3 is TGTGCTCTTGGGGAAGCCCATCCGGTATTCCGGTACTGGGGGGCATTGGCCGATAAACTCATCTTT.